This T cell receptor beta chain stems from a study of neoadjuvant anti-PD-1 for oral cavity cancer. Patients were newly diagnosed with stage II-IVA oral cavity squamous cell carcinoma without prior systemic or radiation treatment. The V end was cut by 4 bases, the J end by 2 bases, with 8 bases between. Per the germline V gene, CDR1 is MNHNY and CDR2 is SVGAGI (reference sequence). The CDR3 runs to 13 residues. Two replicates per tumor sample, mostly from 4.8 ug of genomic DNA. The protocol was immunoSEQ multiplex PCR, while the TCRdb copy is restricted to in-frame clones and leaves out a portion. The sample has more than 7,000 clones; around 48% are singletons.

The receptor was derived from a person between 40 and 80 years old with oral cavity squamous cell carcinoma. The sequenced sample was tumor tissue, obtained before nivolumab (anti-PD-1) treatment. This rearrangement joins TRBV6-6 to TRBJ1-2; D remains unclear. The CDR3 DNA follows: TGTGCCAGCAGTTTCGACTTCAACTATGGCTACACCTTC. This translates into CASSFDFNYGYTF.